These T cell receptor beta chains were read from a single sample in a study of response to subunit inactivated influenza vaccine. TCRdb reprocessed the RT-PCR reads via MiXCR and lists one record per CDR3 protein. Of about 650,000 distinct CDR3 sequences in the sample, about 15% were seen once. The sample in question was PBMCs from blood, obtained around 15 days before vaccination. These receptors were collected from a man aged 50-60 years who received an inactivated influenza vaccine. CDR3s leave out the opening cysteine and the closing phenylalanine or tryptophan. The listing skips clone size in some rows; elsewhere it reads once, few, many or a size class.

j_call v_call clone_size cdr3_aa
TRBJ2-1 TRBV5-6 few ASSFSLGRNEQF
TRBJ2-7 TRBV30 - ASGLAGVGEQY
TRBJ1-1 TRBV10-1 many ASSRDRANTEAF
TRBJ1-5 TRBV29-1 few SVGGTDPNQPQH
TRBJ2-3 TRBV7-9 - ASSNEQGPDTQY
TRBJ2-1 TRBV6-2/TRBV6-3 - ASSSGGDSGNEQF
TRBJ2-2 TRBV6-1 - ATFRGDTGELF
TRBJ2-3 TRBV5-5 few ASNLAPRVSTDTQY
TRBJ1-2 TRBV6-2/TRBV6-3 few ASSYQPVNYGYT
TRBJ1-6 TRBV14 few ASSQDQAASYNSPLH
TRBJ2-3 TRBV28 - ASRYKLAVLSTDTQY
TRBJ2-5 TRBV29-1 few SVGAGRQETQY
TRBJ2-7 TRBV6-5 - ASSFLGTTPGEY
TRBJ2-3 TRBV4-2 - ASSQESSSTDTQY
TRBJ2-7 TRBV5-1 few ASSLVWTRVGEQY
TRBJ1-3 TRBV7-2 few ASSLAGEGTGNTIY
TRBJ2-5 TRBV25-1 many ASSEYKGGSQETQY
TRBJ1-5 TRBV2 few VSSDPGWHQPQH
TRBJ2-2 TRBV7-2 few ASSTTGTNGGELF
TRBJ2-1 TRBV5-5 - ASSSFRYNEQF
TRBJ2-1 TRBV5-1 few ASSFPRLAGLSSYNEQF
TRBJ1-3 TRBV6-2/TRBV6-3 - ATTAGSAGNTIY
TRBJ2-3 TRBV2 few ATSWDQPSTDTQY
TRBJ2-2 TRBV29-1 - SVVTGGNTGELF
TRBJ2-3 TRBV5-5 few ASSLEGSPDTQY
TRBJ1-1 TRBV6-2/TRBV6-3 once ASGRGRETNTEAF
TRBJ2-3 TRBV20-1 few SPGLAGEDPFTDTQY
TRBJ2-7 TRBV28 many ASGPEFSSYEQY
TRBJ2-2 TRBV27 few ASSSTRFRGTAGELF
TRBJ2-7 TRBV7-2 few ASTRSLRYGSKYEQY
TRBJ2-5 TRBV5-1 few ASSLAISGAGGETQY
TRBJ2-7 TRBV29-1 few SVEVGQGHASYEQY
TRBJ1-1 TRBV7-2 - ASSLVGGSSTEAF
TRBJ2-7 TRBV10-3 - AISTPGGNEQY
TRBJ2-7 TRBV11-2 - ASSLSPRIYEQY
TRBJ2-1 TRBV11-2 few ASSLVAGGLYSYNEQF
TRBJ2-7 TRBV9 few ASSPQTSGIDEQY
TRBJ2-2 TRBV9 many ASSVLAGENTGELF
TRBJ2-7 TRBV6-6 few ASSYKTYEQY
TRBJ2-5 TRBV6-1 - ASSVQGAEETQY
TRBJ1-2 TRBV4-3 few ASSRDSSFYGYT
TRBJ2-3 TRBV4-2 - ASSRGLAGGRDTDTQY
TRBJ2-7 TRBV4-2 many ASSQGAVEEQY
TRBJ2-3 TRBV29-1 few SVERAGTDWTSTDTQY
TRBJ2-5 TRBV12-3/TRBV12-4 few ASSFGGTSQETQY